This T cell receptor (beta chain) was sequenced during a study of blood T cell repertoires in COVID-19. Method: immunoSEQ multiplex PCR; TCRdb's copy keeps in-frame clones and lacks some. The sample includes some 510,000 clones, 70% to 90% of them seen just once. The length of the CDR3 is 17 residues. In germline, CDR1 is LGHDT, CDR2 YNNKEL (reference sequence). Trimming took 1 base from V and 2 from J, leaving 17 bases between them. This chain uses TRBV3-1 (or the pseudogene TRBV3-2) with TRBJ1-2, with a tentative D call TRBD1 (6 bases). Sequencing input: PBMCs or T cells enriched from blood (not recorded which). This clonotype was sampled from a woman aged 40 to 50 who had recovered from COVID-19. The CDR3 region is CASSQVGQGRGNYGYTF. DNA for the CDR3: TGTGCCAGCAGCCAAGTGGGACAAGGGAGGGGAAACTATGGCTACACCTTC.